A single sample is the source of the 24 T cell receptor beta chains below, sequenced in a study of the immune and genomic landscape of osteosarcoma (dated by TCRdb to about 2020). The tumors sampled were post-treatment primary, local recurrence and metastasis specimens taken from patients with a poor prognosis. The protocol used for the library was the immunoSEQ multiplex PCR assay. TCRdb took over this immuneACCESS table, retaining in-frame rearrangements with V and J assigned. Such tables are incomplete; in checked studies, under half of the missing clones stem from an unresolved V gene, and the remainder is unexplained. The sample yields 10,000 or so clones; 60% to 75% were counted once. The ten largest clones take up roughly a sixth of the sample. Sequences were obtained from osteosarcoma tumor tissue from the lung. The receptor set was obtained from a human donor with osteosarcoma.

The chain recombines TRBV5-4 with TRBJ2-3; 8 nucleotides line up with TRBD2. Germline values: CDR1 SGHNT, CDR2 YYREEE (reference sequence). J was trimmed by 2 bases and V by 0 bases; bases with no gene match: 2. CDR3 length: 15 residues. CDR3 in amino acids: CASSLGGLVTDTQYF. CDR3 bases: TGTGCCAGCAGCTTGGGGGGACTAGTCACAGATACGCAGTATTTT.

Relative to its sample, this clone is medium-sized (0.01 to 0.1%). V is TRBV5-1 and J is TRBJ2-7, with TRBD1 identical over 8 bases. Germline V gene data show CDR1 as SGHRS and CDR2 as YFSETQ. CDR3 length: 15 amino acids. V lost 6 bases and J lost 3; bases outside the gene matches: 11. The CDR3 sequence: CASTTSTGGGYEQYF. The CDR3 coding sequence is TGCGCCAGCACGACTTCCACAGGGGGAGGCTACGAGCAGTACTTC. Based on the CDR3 plus reference TRBV5-1 and TRBJ2-7, the full variable domain is KAGVTQTPRYLIKTRGQQVTLSCSPISGHRSVSWYQQTPGQGLQFLFEYFSETQRNKGNFPGRFSGRQFSNSRSEMNVSTLELGDSALYLCASTTSTGGGYEQYFGPGTRLTVT.

This sequence joins TRBV18 and TRBJ2-3; D possibly matches TRBD1 or TRBD2 (5 bases each). The CDR3 covers 17 residues. Germline V gene lookup returns CDR1 KGHSH and CDR2 LQKENI. Trimming removed 1 base from V and 2 bases from J, with 16 bases in between. The CDR3 DNA reads TGTGCCAGCTCACCACTGAACTGGATGGGGGACACAGATACGCAGTATTTT. Its translation is CASSPLNWMGDTDTQYF.

The chain carries TRBV7-8 and TRBJ1-2; D might be TRBD1 (5 bases). Trimming took 1 base from V and 10 from J, leaving 22 bases between them. CDR3 length: 16 amino acids. Per germline, CDR1 SGHVS and CDR2 FQNEAQ. The CDR3 nucleotides read TGTGCCAGCAGCTTAGTTCCCCAGTGGCAGGGTGGAGACTACACCTTC. Amino acids: CASSLVPQWQGGDYTF.

This sequence joins TRBV6-5 and TRBJ2-1; D may match TRBD1 or TRBD2 (5 bases each). The V end lost 6 bases, the J end lost 6 bases, and 18 bases lay between the germline ends. Germline V gene data show CDR1 as MNHEY and CDR2 as SVGAGI. The CDR3 consists of 15 residues. The CDR3 coding sequence is TGTGCCAGCAGGGTTCCGGGACCCTCGGGCAATGAGCAGTTCTTC. Protein product: CASRVPGPSGNEQFF.

This chain connects TRBV30 to TRBJ2-7; TRBD2 matches at 14 bases. CDR3 length: 17 residues. Germline CDR1 GTSNPN, CDR2 SVGIG (reference sequence). The ends lost 4 bases at V and 2 bases at J; junction bases unmatched: 10. This CDR3 reads CAWKGTSGRQGAYEQYF. The CDR3 nucleotides are TGTGCCTGGAAAGGGACTAGCGGGAGACAGGGGGCCTACGAGCAGTACTTC.

On this clone: Other DNA variants within this sample encode the same CDR3. This chain uses TRBV6-5 with TRBJ1-5, with 7 bases lining up with TRBD1. Losses at the gene ends were 6 bases for V and 2 bases for J; bases not matched to a gene: 4. This CDR3 contains 14 residues. From germline, CDR1 is MNHEY and CDR2 SVGAGI. The CDR3 is CASRKTGRNQPQHF. CDR3 nucleotide sequence: TGTGCCAGCAGGAAGACAGGGCGCAATCAGCCCCAGCATTTT.

This clone was observed a single time. The genes are TRBV2 and TRBJ1-1; D is uncertain. V was clipped by 0 bases and J by 6 bases, with 11 bases between them. The CDR3 extends over 14 amino acids. The germline V gene encodes CDR1 SNHLY and CDR2 FYNNEI. CDR3 region: CASSEADRGPEAFF. The CDR3 bases are TGTGCCAGCAGTGAAGCCGACCGAGGACCTGAAGCTTTCTTT.

The rearrangement joins TRBV27 to TRBJ2-7, with D perhaps given as TRBD1 or TRBD2 (5 bases each). The CDR3 is 16 amino acids. V lost 4 bases, J lost 0 bases, and 16 bases lay in between. Per germline, CDR1 MNHEY and CDR2 SMNVEV (reference sequence). The CDR3: CASSSTGPLSSYEQYF. CDR3 nucleotides: TGTGCCAGCAGTTCCACGGGGCCCCTAAGCTCCTACGAGCAGTACTTC.

The chain couples TRBV7-6 to TRBJ2-5, with 10 bases aligning to TRBD1. The CDR3 spans 14 residues. Germline-derived CDR1 and CDR2 are SGHVS and FNYEAQ. Unmatched junction bases numbered 6, after V lost 6 bases and J lost 5 bases. Written as DNA, the CDR3 is TGTGCCAGCAGTCGGGACAGGGGCCGGGAGACCCAGTACTTC. It translates to CASSRDRGRETQYF.

This chain joins TRBV19 and TRBJ1-1; no clear D. The CDR3 is 14 residues long. The germline gives CDR1 LNHDA, CDR2 SQIVND (reference sequence). Trimming took off 6 bases at V and 0 bases at J, with 11 bases between the two ends. CDR3 DNA sequence: TGTGCCAGTAGCCGGACGGATCTGAACACTGAAGCTTTCTTT. This encodes CASSRTDLNTEAFF.

J is TRBJ2-2 and V is TRBV5-1; tentatively, D is TRBD2 (5 bases). V lost 5 bases and J 3 bases, leaving 17 bases between the germline ends. CDR1 and CDR2 from the germline V gene are SGHRS and YFSETQ. This CDR3 is built from 16 residues. CDR3 region: CASREGFVEDTGELFF. In DNA, the CDR3 is TGCGCCAGCAGAGAGGGCTTCGTGGAGGACACCGGGGAGCTGTTTTTT.

The V and J genes are TRBV9 and TRBJ1-1; no definite D call. Between the trimmed V and J ends, which lost 2 bases and 5 bases, there was a span of 10 bases. Germline V gives CDR1 SGDLS, CDR2 YYNGEE. The CDR3 loop spans 13 amino acids. DNA of the CDR3: TGTGCCAGCAGCGTGTCCGGTTCGACTGAAGCTTTCTTT. Translation gives CASSVSGSTEAFF. Supplemented by reference TRBV9 and TRBJ1-1, the full variable domain reads DSGVTQTPKHLITATGQRVTLRCSPRSGDLSVYWYQQSLDQGLQFLIQYYNGEERAKGNILERFSAQQFPDLHSELNLSSLELGDSALYFCASSVSGSTEAFFGQGTRLTVV.

This clone was counted only a few times. Distinct nucleotide sequences in the sample also encode this CDR3. The genes are TRBV6-1 and TRBJ2-5; TRBD1 aligns across 7 bases. The ends lost 4 bases at V and 1 base at J; junction bases unmatched: 12. CDR3 length equals 17 residues. The germline V gene has CDR1 MNHNS and CDR2 SASEGT. This CDR3 reads CASSGLTGARVQETQYF. The CDR3, as DNA: TGTGCCAGCAGTGGACTAACAGGGGCTAGGGTCCAAGAGACCCAGTACTTC.

The chain uses TRBV2 and TRBJ2-3, with 9 bases fitting TRBD2. The CDR3 covers 16 residues. V lost 10 bases and J lost 1; bases outside the gene matches: 12. Germline CDR1 reads SNHLY; CDR2 reads FYNNEI. CDR3 nucleotide sequence: TGTGCCACCCGGATGGCGGGAGGGCCGGGCACAGATACGCAGTATTTT. Amino acids: CATRMAGGPGTDTQYF.

This sequence joins TRBV7-8 and TRBJ2-1; 10 positions match TRBD1. The CDR3 totals 15 residues. Germline V gene lookup returns CDR1 SGHVS and CDR2 FQNEAQ. V lost 5 bases to trimming and J lost 5 bases; unmatched junction nucleotides: 6. The CDR3 sequence is CASSPGTGANNEQFF. The CDR3 bases are TGTGCCAGCAGCCCAGGGACAGGGGCTAACAATGAGCAGTTCTTC.

This chain connects TRBV5-1 to TRBJ2-5, with D tentatively TRBD1 (5 bases). This CDR3 is 14 amino acids long. The germline gives CDR1 SGHRS, CDR2 YFSETQ. The ends were cut back, 4 bases at V and 3 bases at J, with 13 bases in the middle. CDR3 protein: CASSLRTYEETQYF. The CDR3 DNA is TGCGCCAGCAGCCTTCGGACATATGAAGAGACCCAGTACTTC.

The chain employs TRBV5-1 and TRBJ1-4, with a weak D call TRBD1 (5 bases). With 4 bases removed from V and 0 bases from J, the gap between germline ends came to 16 bases. CDR1 and CDR2 (germline): SGHRS, YFSETQ. The CDR3 length is 17 residues. CDR3 region: CASSPRQTLATNEKLFF. The CDR3 bases are TGCGCCAGCAGCCCAAGACAGACCCTTGCAACTAATGAAAAACTGTTTTTT.

CDR3 bases: TGTGCCAGCAGTCGGGAGGGCCCAGACAATGAGCAGTTCTTC. This sequence encodes CASSREGPDNEQFF. The chain links TRBV6-4 to TRBJ2-1; 8 bases line up with TRBD2. From germline, CDR1 is MRHNA and CDR2 SNTAGT. The trim removed 5 bases at V and 5 bases at J, leaving 5 bases unmatched. This CDR3 contains 14 residues.

The CDR3 bases are TGTGCCAGCAGCCCCCGGGCTTCACAAGAGACCCAGTACTTC. It translates to CASSPRASQETQYF. The chain carries TRBV11-2 and TRBJ2-5; unclear D gene. The germline V gene encodes CDR1 SGHAT and CDR2 FQNNGV. V gave up 5 bases and J gave up 2 bases, with 12 bases separating them. This CDR3 has 14 amino acids.

By proportion, this clone is medium-sized. The CDR3 DNA reads as TGTGCCAGCAGCTTGGGGGGACAGGGCTACGAGCAGTACTTC. Protein: CASSLGGQGYEQYF. The chain is built from TRBV5-5 and TRBJ2-7, with 9 bases aligning to TRBD1. V lost 0 bases, J lost 3 bases, and 1 base stayed unmatched. The CDR3 runs 14 residues. CDR1 is SGHKS, CDR2 YYEKEE, per germline (reference sequence).

A few counts support this clone. The chain joins TRBV6-4 to TRBJ1-2; D unresolved. CDR3 size: 10 residues. The germline gives CDR1 MRHNA, CDR2 SNTAGT. Deletions cut 1 base from V and 6 bases from J, with 0 bases between. CDR3 loop: CASSDYGYTF. The CDR3 bases are TGTGCCAGCAGTGACTATGGCTACACCTTC.

This clone was observed a few times. This CDR3 is CASSVTRGTEAFF. The CDR3 DNA is TGTGCCAGCAGCGTCACGCGAGGCACTGAAGCTTTCTTT. The gene calls are TRBV2 and TRBJ1-1, with no clear D. The germline CDR1 and CDR2 sequences are SNHLY and FYNNEI. V lost 6 bases to trimming and J lost 4 bases, with 12 bases between them. The CDR3 has 13 residues.

The rearrangement links TRBV9 to TRBJ2-3, with TRBD2 matching 8 bases. The J segment lost 4 bases and the V segment lost 0 bases, leaving 7 bases of the junction unmatched. This CDR3 is 16 amino acids long. CDR1 SGDLS and CDR2 YYNGEE come from the germline V gene. The CDR3 here is CASSVAGGGGPDTQYF. The CDR3 coding sequence is TGTGCCAGCAGCGTAGCTGGTGGCGGGGGGCCAGATACGCAGTATTTT.